This TCR beta chain derives from a study of T cell responses to AZD1222 COVID-19 vaccine. CDR3 length equals 14 residues. Trimming removed 7 bases at V and 0 bases at J, with 12 bases between. Germline CDR1 is MDHEN and CDR2 is SYDVKM. Assay: immunoSEQ multiplex PCR; the TCRdb copy retains only in-frame clones and omits some. The sample records some 190,000 clones, approximately 94% being singletons. The sequence derives from an adult who received the MenACWY meningococcal vaccine as a control. This specimen was peripheral blood, taken 28 days after the second dose of the MenACWY control vaccine. The rearrangement joins TRBV28 to TRBJ1-1; D possibly corresponds to TRBD1 (5 bases). The CDR3 reads CASTPRQLNTEAFF. The CDR3, as DNA: TGTGCCAGCACCCCTCGACAGTTGAACACTGAAGCTTTCTTT.